This T cell receptor (beta chain) was identified in a study of regulatory T cells in long-lasting Graves disease. Study as a whole: Persistent Graves' disease meant over 5 years of antithyroid drugs with positive TSH receptor antibodies.

The time point here: persistent/refractory GD, antithyroid drugs over 5 years with positive TRAb. PBMC RNA was the source of the TCR library. The CDR3 covers 16 residues. Germline CDR1 SGHRS, CDR2 YFSETQ. Trimming took 4 bases from V and 3 from J; bases not matched to a gene: 10. Building the TCR beta libraries relied on iRepertoire HTBI primers, and CDR3 regions underwent Arm-PCR. Original processing notes: Taken together, the samples had around 60 TRBV and more than 11 TRBJ segments identified. MiXCR, applied by TCRdb to the multiplex PCR reads, yields one record per CDR3 protein. The V and J calls reflect TCRdb's pipeline rather than the authors' work. The sample includes 500,000 to 700,000 distinct CDR3 sequences, about 32% of them seen just once.

The chain combines TRBV5-1 with TRBJ1-2; 9 nucleotides align to TRBD1. This clonotype was sampled from a female donor with Graves disease. Sequencing was performed on peripheral blood mononuclear cells (PBMCs), taken when the disease was refractory, from a patient treated with antithyroid drugs. Written as DNA, the CDR3 is TGCGCCAGCAGCCCGGCGGGGACAGGGCGCTACTATGGCTACACCTTC. Its protein is CASSPAGTGRYYGYTF.